The source of this T cell receptor beta chain is a study of control samples from healthy donors and cancer patients. Germline V CDR1 and CDR2: SGDLS, YYNGEE. Trimming shortened V by 0 bases and J by 0 bases, and 11 bases separated the two germline ends. CDR3 length: 16 amino acids. Clones were read by immunoSEQ multiplex PCR, and TCRdb kept only the in-frame ones, dropping some. Of about 180,000 clones listed, about 92% are singletons. This receptor was obtained from a young man in good health. The rearrangement joins TRBV9 to TRBJ2-3; TRBD1 is a possible D gene (6 bases). The specimen was blood. CDR3: CASSVVGQRSTDTQYF. The CDR3 DNA follows: TGTGCCAGCAGCGTAGTTGGACAGCGCAGCACAGATACGCAGTATTTT.